One sample yielded the 5 T cell receptor beta chains listed below, sequenced in a study of blood T cell repertoires in COVID-19. Some clones are missing from TCRdb's copy, which holds only in-frame ones; the method was immunoSEQ multiplex PCR. This sample has 210,000 or so clones, with around 82% found just once. The sequenced material came from PBMCs or T cells enriched from blood (not recorded which). These TCRs come from a woman aged 40 to 50 with acute COVID-19.

The chain carries TRBV6-5 and TRBJ2-7; D is unclear. This CDR3 has 14 amino acids. Germline CDR1 reads MNHEY; CDR2 reads SVGAGI. V dropped 0 bases and J dropped 1 base, with 7 bases sitting between them. The CDR3 reads CASSYSRKSYEQYF. The CDR3 region has the DNA TGTGCCAGCAGTTACTCCAGGAAATCCTACGAGCAGTACTTC.

V and J are TRBV7-2 and TRBJ1-2; 10 bases fit TRBD1. CDR3 size: 14 residues. Per germline, CDR1 SGHTA and CDR2 FQGNSA. V was clipped by 7 bases and J by 8 bases; unmatched bases: 10. CDR3 coding DNA: TGTGCCAGCACCTACCTGACAGGGGGCGGAGGCTACACCTTC. It specifies CASTYLTGGGGYTF.

The V and J genes are TRBV5-1 and TRBJ2-5; 15 bases line up with TRBD2. J lost 3 bases, V lost 3 bases, and 6 bases had no gene match. The CDR3 is 17 residues long. The germline V gene encodes CDR1 SGHRS and CDR2 YFSETQ. This CDR3 is CASSSLGLAGGKETQYF. The CDR3 DNA reads as TGCGCCAGCAGCTCCCTAGGACTAGCGGGGGGGAAAGAGACCCAGTACTTC.

This clone was seen a single time. This chain links TRBV7-9 with TRBJ1-5; TRBD1 aligns across 9 bases. This CDR3 is built from 18 residues. V dropped 5 bases and J dropped 0; count of bases not matched to a gene: 11. The germline V gene encodes CDR1 SEHNR and CDR2 FQNEAQ (reference sequence). The CDR3, as DNA: TGTGCCAGCAGCCAGGACAGGGGCTGGGGCAATAGCAATCAGCCCCAGCATTTT. This codes for CASSQDRGWGNSNQPQHF.

The chain couples TRBV6-2 or TRBV6-3 to TRBJ1-2; 8 bases fit TRBD1. The germline V gene encodes CDR1 MNHEY and CDR2 SVGEGT. This CDR3 is built from 15 residues. V lost 2 bases, J lost 5 bases, and 7 bases stayed unmatched. The CDR3 nucleotides are TGTGCCAGCAGTTACCCCGGACAGGGAGATTATGGCTACACCTTC. Translation gives CASSYPGQGDYGYTF.